This TCR beta chain was recorded in a study of cytomegalovirus exposure and HLA in healthy donors. Findings and caveats of the study: TCR beta V- and J-gene trimming was later associated with a missense DCLRE1C variant. A list of about 180 TCR beta chains associated with cytomegalovirus was given.

Concerning this clone itself: As yet, its antigen is unknown.

This PCR relied on a set of 60 Vbeta primers and 13 Jbeta primers. TCRdb's table, derived via immunoSEQ multiplex PCR, lists solely in-frame clones and lacks some. The sample gives over 100,000 clones, under 85% of which show up once; 4.2% is in the top ten. Germline V gene lookup returns CDR1 MNHNS and CDR2 SASEGT. After removal of 8 bases from V and 4 bases from J, the junction contained 8 bases not matched to a gene. This CDR3 spans 14 amino acids. The rearrangement uses TRBV6-1 and TRBJ1-1, with 9 positions matching TRBD1. Source material: PBMCs. The clonotype comes from a male donor in good health and CMV-seropositive. The CDR3 DNA sequence: TGTGCCAGCTATAAAACAGGGGGCGCCACTGAAGCTTTCTTT. Protein sequence: CASYKTGGATEAFF.